These 10 T cell receptor beta chains share one sample of origin, sequenced in a study of cytomegalovirus exposure and HLA in healthy donors. Primers: 60 Vbeta forward and 13 Jbeta reverse. Data came from immunoSEQ multiplex PCR; TCRdb stores just in-frame clones and leaves some out. The repertoire holds approximately 130,000 clones, about 81% seen once, with about 1.7% in the top ten. Sequenced material: PBMCs. These receptors were collected from a man aged 35 to 55 in good health and CMV-seronegative.

This chain uses TRBV11-2 with TRBJ1-4; D is unclear. Trimming removed 8 bases at V and 6 bases at J, with 13 bases between. Germline lookup yields CDR1 SGHAT and CDR2 FQNNGV. This CDR3 contains 13 residues. CDR3 nucleotides: TGTGCCAGCCTAAGGAGCTACGATGAAAAACTGTTTTTT. The encoded protein is CASLRSYDEKLFF. Drawing the rest from reference TRBV11-2 and TRBJ1-4, the complete variable domain is EAGVAQSPRYKIIEKRQSVAFWCNPISGHATLYWYQQILGQGPKLLIQFQNNGVVDDSQLPKDRFSAERLKGVDSTLKIQPAKLEDSAVYLCASLRSYDEKLFFGSGTQLSVL.

This clone was observed a handful of times. Other DNA sequences of this sample code for an identical CDR3. This rearrangement joins TRBV19 to TRBJ2-1, with D possibly being TRBD1 (6 bases). CDR1 is LNHDA and CDR2 is SQIVND in the germline V gene (reference sequence). With 6 bases removed from V and 0 bases from J, the gap between germline ends came to 12 bases. CDR3 length: 15 amino acids. CDR3 sequence (DNA): TGTGCCAGTAGGTACGACAGGAGCTCCTACAATGAGCAGTTCTTC. It translates to CASRYDRSSYNEQFF.

V and J are TRBV6-1 and TRBJ1-1, with TRBD1 identical over 8 bases. Losses at the gene ends were 7 bases for V and 11 bases for J; bases not matched to a gene: 9. Germline CDR1 and CDR2: MNHNS and SASEGT. The CDR3 loop spans 12 amino acids. The CDR3 spells CASTRDRQSAFF. For the CDR3, the DNA is TGTGCCAGCACTCGGGACAGGCAATCGGCTTTCTTT.

In DNA, the CDR3 is TGTGCCACCGCGACAGGTCCCATGAACACTGAAGCTTTCTTT. It yields the protein CATATGPMNTEAFF. The chain combines TRBV28 with TRBJ1-1; tentatively, D is TRBD1 (6 bases). Germline lookup yields CDR1 MDHEN and CDR2 SYDVKM. The CDR3 totals 14 residues. V lost 10 bases to trimming and J lost 0 bases, with 15 bases between them.

The V gene is TRBV5-6, the J gene TRBJ2-7; D is undetermined. V was trimmed by 4 bases and J by 0 bases, leaving 14 bases between them. Germline V lookup: CDR1 SGHDT, CDR2 YYEEEE. CDR3 size: 15 residues. The CDR3 DNA reads as TGTGCCAGCAGCGCACTCGGTGCTCTCTCCTACGAGCAGTACTTC. Amino acid sequence: CASSALGALSYEQYF.

This chain uses TRBV5-1 with TRBJ1-3, with a tentative D call TRBD1 (5 bases). Germline V gene data show CDR1 as SGHRS and CDR2 as YFSETQ. V dropped 4 bases and J dropped 3 bases, with 14 bases sitting between them. The CDR3 runs 15 residues. The CDR3 spells CASSPGGVVGNTIYF. The CDR3 DNA is TGCGCCAGCAGCCCCGGGGGGGTTGTTGGAAACACCATATATTTT.

The chain has TRBV6-1 and TRBJ2-7; TRBD2 is a possible D gene (5 bases). Germline CDR1 MNHNS, CDR2 SASEGT. V was pared by 2 bases and J by 1 base, with 9 bases between. The CDR3 spans 14 residues. The CDR3 here is CASSERGQSYEQYF. The CDR3, as DNA: TGTGCCAGCAGTGAACGGGGTCAATCCTACGAGCAGTACTTC.

The chain recombines TRBV2 with TRBJ2-3; the D gene is possibly TRBD2 (5 bases). The germline gives CDR1 SNHLY, CDR2 FYNNEI. The ends were cut back, 4 bases at V and 0 bases at J, with 11 bases in the middle. This CDR3 is 15 amino acids long. CDR3 nucleotides: TGTGCCAGCAGTGTCGCGCGGACTAGCACAGATACGCAGTATTTT. It yields the protein CASSVARTSTDTQYF.

The V call is TRBV6-6, the J call TRBJ2-1, with TRBD2 matching 10 bases. The germline V gene encodes CDR1 MNHNY and CDR2 SVGAGI (reference sequence). Trimming at V came to 11 bases and at J to 8 bases, leaving 12 bases not matched to a gene. The CDR3 has 14 residues. CDR3 amino acids: CAGRPSGGWHEQFF. In DNA, the CDR3 is TGTGCCGGCCGCCCTAGCGGGGGCTGGCATGAGCAGTTCTTC.

This clone was counted a few times. This sequence joins TRBV5-1 and TRBJ2-7; 7 bases match TRBD1. The ends lost 3 bases at V and 2 bases at J; junction bases unmatched: 8. The CDR3 totals 15 residues. Germline CDR1 and CDR2: SGHRS and YFSETQ. In DNA, the CDR3 is TGCGCCAGCAGCTCCCCCCGGGACAGTACCTACGAGCAGTACTTC. Protein sequence: CASSSPRDSTYEQYF.